The 23 T cell receptor beta chains below were found in one sample sequenced in a study of patients and donors after allogeneic stem cell transplantation. MiXCR, run by TCRdb on the RT-PCR reads, gives a single entry per CDR3 protein. The table has tens of thousands of distinct CDR3 sequences, around 49% seen once. The sample taken for sequencing was blood, either unsorted or a sorted T cell fraction (not recorded which). The origin of the receptors is a human donor who was either an allogeneic HSCT recipient or a stem cell or donor lymphocyte infusion donor (not recorded which). It is not recorded whose cells these are; they may come from a transplant donor.

The V and J genes are TRBV6-5 and TRBJ1-2; D gene unclear. CDR3 length equals 14 residues. CDR1 and CDR2 from the germline V gene are MNHEY and SVGAGI. The V and J ends lost 2 bases and 3 bases respectively, with 10 bases between them. For the CDR3, the DNA is TGTGCCAGCAGTTACGGGAACTCTTACTATGGCTACACCTTC. Its protein is CASSYGNSYYGYTF.

The rearrangement uses TRBV11-3 and TRBJ1-5; 8 positions match TRBD1. Germline V lookup: CDR1 SGHNT, CDR2 YENEEA. This CDR3 is built from 14 residues. J was trimmed by 4 bases and V by 5 bases; bases with no gene match: 4. The CDR3 spells CASSLRQGNQPQHF. The CDR3, as DNA: TGTGCCAGCAGCCTCCGACAGGGGAATCAGCCCCAGCATTTT.

This clonotype was seen a handful of times. This chain joins TRBV28 and TRBJ1-6, with a possible D match to TRBD1 (6 bases). V gave up 1 base and J gave up 7 bases, with 11 bases separating them. The germline CDR1 and CDR2 sequences are MDHEN and SYDVKM. The CDR3 loop spans 15 amino acids. DNA for the CDR3: TGTGCCAGCAGTTTATTTGGGGGGCGCAATTCACCCCTCCACTTT. Its translation: CASSLFGGRNSPLHF.

This sequence joins TRBV9 and TRBJ1-1, with 7 bases that match TRBD1. With V trimmed by 7 bases and J by 5 bases, 20 bases remained unmatched. The CDR3 is 17 amino acids. CDR1 and CDR2 from the germline V gene are SGDLS and YYNGEE. Written as DNA, the CDR3 is TGTGCCAGCGGAGGTGGTGGCAGGGGGAAGGGGAGGACTGAAGCTTTCTTT. Amino acid sequence: CASGGGGRGKGRTEAFF.

The J gene is TRBJ1-1, the V gene TRBV27; TRBD1 matches at 7 bases. V gave up 4 bases and J gave up 1 base; unmatched junction bases: 6. CDR3 length: 15 amino acids. The germline CDR1 and CDR2 sequences are MNHEY and SMNVEV (reference sequence). CDR3 sequence (DNA): TGTGCCAGCAGTTCGGGACAGCCGGGGAACACTGAAGCTTTCTTT. Protein product: CASSSGQPGNTEAFF.

The chain uses TRBV20-1 and TRBJ1-6; D is possibly TRBD1 (6 bases). The germline gives CDR1 DFQATT, CDR2 SNEGSKA (reference sequence). Trimming removed 1 base at V and 10 bases at J, with 14 bases between. The CDR3 loop spans 14 amino acids. The CDR3 sequence: CSARAGEVGSPLHF. Written as DNA, the CDR3 is TGCAGTGCTAGAGCAGGGGAAGTCGGATCACCCCTCCACTTT.

V gene TRBV18 combines with J gene TRBJ1-2; 9 nucleotides match TRBD1. Per the germline V gene, CDR1 is KGHSH and CDR2 is LQKENI. V was clipped by 2 bases and J by 3 bases; unmatched bases: 13. The CDR3 spans 18 residues. CDR3 sequence reads: CASSPNQDLGTGYYGYTF. The CDR3 nucleotides read TGTGCCAGCTCACCAAATCAAGACCTCGGGACAGGGTACTATGGCTACACCTTC.

The chain recombines TRBV12-3 or TRBV12-4 with TRBJ1-2; 12 bases align to TRBD1. The junction had 5 bases not matched to a gene; V was cut back by 4 bases and J by 2 bases. The CDR3 is made up of 16 amino acids. The CDR3 bases are TGTGCCAGCAGTTCCTTGGGGACAGGGGGCAACTATGGCTACACCTTC. Its protein is CASSSLGTGGNYGYTF.

V and J are TRBV2 and TRBJ1-5; the D gene is possibly TRBD1 (5 bases). From germline, CDR1 is SNHLY and CDR2 FYNNEI. The V gene lost 0 bases and the J gene lost 0 bases, with 9 bases spanning the gap. The CDR3 has 16 amino acids. CDR3 amino acids: CASSEAHRFSNQPQHF. The DNA for the CDR3 is TGTGCCAGCAGTGAAGCGCACAGGTTTAGCAATCAGCCCCAGCATTTT.

The chain employs TRBV24-1 and TRBJ1-2; D is possibly TRBD1 (6 bases). Trimming removed 3 bases at V and 6 bases at J, with 13 bases between. Germline lookup yields CDR1 KGHDR and CDR2 SFDVKD. The CDR3 totals 14 residues. CDR3 sequence: CATSDAQGNHGYTF. CDR3 bases: TGTGCCACCAGTGATGCACAGGGAAACCATGGCTACACCTTC.

The V gene is TRBV28, the J gene TRBJ1-3; a weak D match, TRBD1 (6 bases). In germline, CDR1 is MDHEN, CDR2 SYDVKM. This CDR3 has 16 amino acids. The V end lost 0 bases, the J end lost 0 bases, and 9 bases lay between the germline ends. The CDR3 reads CASSLWGASSGNTIYF. In DNA form, the CDR3 reads TGTGCCAGCAGTTTATGGGGGGCTAGCTCTGGAAACACCATATATTTT.

This sequence joins TRBV6-2 or TRBV6-3 and TRBJ1-5; TRBD1 is a possible D gene (5 bases). Trimming pared 2 bases from V and 7 bases from J, leaving 12 bases between. Germline assignment: CDR1 MNHEY and CDR2 SVGEGT. There are 14 residues in the CDR3. CDR3 nucleotide sequence: TGTGCCAGCAGTTACATCCGGGGCGACCAGCCCCAGCATTTT. Its translation is CASSYIRGDQPQHF.

This clonotype was found once. The rearrangement uses TRBV12-3 or TRBV12-4 and TRBJ2-3, with 7 bases lining up with TRBD2. The V gene end was trimmed by 5 bases and the J gene end by 0 bases; junction bases not matched to a gene: 2. This CDR3 contains 14 residues. CDR3 bases: TGTGCCAGCAGTCATAGCGGGAGCACAGATACGCAGTATTTT. Amino acids: CASSHSGSTDTQYF.

V gene TRBV6-2 or TRBV6-3 combines with J gene TRBJ2-2; the D gene could be TRBD1 or TRBD2 (5 bases each). This CDR3 region has 14 residues. From germline, CDR1 is MNHEY and CDR2 SVGEGT. V was clipped by 3 bases and J by 3 bases, with 8 bases between them. CDR3 coding DNA: TGTGCCAGCAGTTATCGGGACCACACCGGGGAGCTGTTTTTT. It encodes CASSYRDHTGELFF.

This clonotype was detected only a few times. The V call is TRBV15, the J call TRBJ1-3, with D unclear. This CDR3 is built from 12 residues. Germline-derived CDR1 and CDR2 are LNHNV and YYDKDF (reference sequence). V was trimmed by 5 bases and J by 6 bases, leaving 8 bases between them. The CDR3 protein is CATSLGENTIYF. The CDR3 DNA sequence: TGTGCCACCAGCCTCGGGGAAAACACCATATATTTT.

The V gene is TRBV7-2, the J gene TRBJ2-2; 10 bases match TRBD2. The CDR3 is 17 amino acids. Looked up from germline, CDR1 is SGHTA and CDR2 is FQGNSA. V was pared by 4 bases and J by 2 bases, with 7 bases of the junction left unmatched. CDR3 amino acids: CASSSIRLAGNTGELFF. Here the CDR3 DNA reads TGTGCCAGCAGCTCCATCCGACTAGCGGGCAACACCGGGGAGCTGTTTTTT.

This clonotype came up a few times. The V and J genes are TRBV7-2 and TRBJ1-2, with TRBD1 matching over 8 bases. Trimming cost V 0 bases and J 4 bases; bases outside gene matches: 7. The germline V gene has CDR1 SGHTA and CDR2 FQGNSA. CDR3 length: 16 residues. The CDR3 sequence: CASSLAWTGRLYGYTF. The CDR3 DNA reads TGTGCCAGCAGCTTAGCGTGGACAGGGCGTCTCTATGGCTACACCTTC. Full variable domain (remainder filled in from reference TRBV7-2 and TRBJ1-2): GAGVSQSPSNKVTEKGKDVELRCDPISGHTALYWYRQSLGQGLEFLIYFQGNSAPDKSGLPSDRFSAERTGGSVSTLTIQRTQQEDSAVYLCASSLAWTGRLYGYTFGSGTRLTVV.

This chain joins TRBV29-1 and TRBJ1-5, with 8 bases lining up with TRBD1. From germline, CDR1 is SQVTM and CDR2 ANQGSEA. After removal of 5 bases from V and 0 bases from J, the junction contained 3 bases not matched to a gene. The CDR3 runs to 14 residues. The DNA for the CDR3 is TGCAGCGTTCGGACAGGGAATAGCAATCAGCCCCAGCATTTT. Translated, it gives CSVRTGNSNQPQHF.

In its sample, this clonotype was seen a few times. The chain carries TRBV12-3 or TRBV12-4 and TRBJ1-1; D remains ambiguous. The CDR3 totals 11 residues. The germline V and J ends were trimmed by 5 bases and 4 bases, with 5 bases remaining between them. In nucleotides, the CDR3 is TGTGCCAGCAGTGACGGCACTGAAGCTTTCTTT. Translating gives CASSDGTEAFF.

The genes are TRBV3-1 and TRBJ2-4; D assignment may be TRBD1 or TRBD2 (6 bases each). The germline V and J ends were trimmed by 4 bases and 7 bases, with 14 bases remaining between them. Germline CDR1 and CDR2: LGHDT and YNNKEL (reference sequence). CDR3 length: 14 residues. The CDR3 sequence is CASSLDWRGNIQYF. The DNA of the CDR3 is TGTGCCAGCAGCCTGGATTGGAGGGGGAACATTCAGTACTTC.

The chain employs TRBV6-5 and TRBJ1-2, with D unclear. V gave up 2 bases and J gave up 0 bases, with 7 bases separating them. The CDR3 is 14 residues long. Germline V gene sequence: CDR1 MNHEY, CDR2 SVGAGI. The CDR3 coding sequence is TGTGCCAGCAGTTACGACGGGACTAACTATGGCTACACCTTC. Translation: CASSYDGTNYGYTF.

This chain joins TRBV12-3 or TRBV12-4 and TRBJ2-3; D is uncertain. V lost 0 bases and J 2 bases, leaving 3 bases between the germline ends. This CDR3 comprises 13 residues. CDR3: CASSLADTDTQYF. DNA for the CDR3: TGTGCCAGCAGTTTAGCGGACACAGATACGCAGTATTTT.

The rearrangement joins TRBV19 to TRBJ1-1, with 10 bases lining up with TRBD1. CDR1 LNHDA and CDR2 SQIVND come from the germline V gene (reference sequence). The CDR3 spans 14 residues. The junction had 6 bases not matched to a gene; V was cut back by 8 bases and J by 3 bases. CDR3 in amino acids: CASERDRGDTEAFF. CDR3 bases: TGTGCCAGTGAACGGGACAGGGGTGACACTGAAGCTTTCTTT.